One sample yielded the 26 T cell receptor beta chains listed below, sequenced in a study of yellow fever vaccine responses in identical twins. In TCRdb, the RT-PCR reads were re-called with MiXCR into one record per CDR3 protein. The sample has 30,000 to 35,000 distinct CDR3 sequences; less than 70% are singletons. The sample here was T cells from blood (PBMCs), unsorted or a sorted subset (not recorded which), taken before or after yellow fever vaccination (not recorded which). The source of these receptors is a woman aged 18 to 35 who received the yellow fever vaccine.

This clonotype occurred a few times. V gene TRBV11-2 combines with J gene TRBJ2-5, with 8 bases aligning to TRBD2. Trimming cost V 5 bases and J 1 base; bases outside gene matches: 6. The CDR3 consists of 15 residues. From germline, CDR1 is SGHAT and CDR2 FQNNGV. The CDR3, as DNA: TGTGCCAGCAGCCCACGGGGGGGGCCCCAAGAGACCCAGTACTTC. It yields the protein CASSPRGGPQETQYF. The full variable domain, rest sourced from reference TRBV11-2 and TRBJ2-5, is EAGVAQSPRYKIIEKRQSVAFWCNPISGHATLYWYQQILGQGPKLLIQFQNNGVVDDSQLPKDRFSAERLKGVDSTLKIQPAKLEDSAVYLCASSPRGGPQETQYFGPGTRLLVL.

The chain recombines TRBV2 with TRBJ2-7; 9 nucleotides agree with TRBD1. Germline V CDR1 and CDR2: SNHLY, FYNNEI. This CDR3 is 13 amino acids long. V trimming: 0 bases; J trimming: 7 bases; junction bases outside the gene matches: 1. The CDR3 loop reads CASSEAGTGEQYF. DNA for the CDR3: TGTGCCAGCAGTGAAGCCGGGACAGGGGAGCAGTACTTC.

CDR3 amino acids: CASSVALPGVGSPLHF. CDR3 coding DNA: TGTGCCAGCAGTGTTGCTCTGCCGGGGGTCGGTTCACCCCTCCACTTT. The chain employs TRBV6-1 and TRBJ1-6, with D possibly matching TRBD1 (5 bases). The V gene's germline CDR1 is MNHNS and CDR2 SASEGT. This CDR3 spans 16 amino acids. The V end lost 4 bases, the J end lost 9 bases, and 19 bases lay between the germline ends.

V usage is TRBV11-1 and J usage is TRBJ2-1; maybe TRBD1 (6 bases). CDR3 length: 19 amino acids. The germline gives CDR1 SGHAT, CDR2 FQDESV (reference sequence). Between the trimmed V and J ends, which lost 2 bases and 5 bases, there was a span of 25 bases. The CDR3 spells CASSLYPSFTGRLDNEQFF. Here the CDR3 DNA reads TGTGCCAGCAGCTTATACCCCTCGTTCACAGGGCGATTGGACAATGAGCAGTTCTTC. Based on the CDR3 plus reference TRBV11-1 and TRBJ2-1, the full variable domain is EAEVAQSPRYKITEKSQAVAFWCDPISGHATLYWYRQILGQGPELLVQFQDESVVDDSQLPKDRFSAERLKGVDSTLKIQPAELGDSAMYLCASSLYPSFTGRLDNEQFFGPGTRLTVL.

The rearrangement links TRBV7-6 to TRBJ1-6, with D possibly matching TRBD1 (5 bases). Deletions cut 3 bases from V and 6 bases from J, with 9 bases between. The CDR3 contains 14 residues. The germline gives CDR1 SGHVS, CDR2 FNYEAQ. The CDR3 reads CASSFTGLNSPLHF. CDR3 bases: TGTGCCAGCAGCTTCACAGGCCTTAATTCACCCCTCCACTTT.

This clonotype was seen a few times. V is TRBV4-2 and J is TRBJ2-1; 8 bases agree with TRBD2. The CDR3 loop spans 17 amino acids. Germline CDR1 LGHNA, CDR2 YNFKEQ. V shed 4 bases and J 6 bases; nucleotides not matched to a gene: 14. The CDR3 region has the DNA TGTGCCAGCAGCCGGATCAGGCCCGGACTAGCTTCCAATGAGCAGTTCTTC. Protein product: CASSRIRPGLASNEQFF.

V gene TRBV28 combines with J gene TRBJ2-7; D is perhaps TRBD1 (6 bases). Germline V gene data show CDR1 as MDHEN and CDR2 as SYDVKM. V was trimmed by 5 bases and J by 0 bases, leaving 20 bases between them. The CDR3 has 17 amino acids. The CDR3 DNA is TGTGCCAGCAGTCCCCCCTGGGGGCGAGGACCCTCCTACGAGCAGTACTTC. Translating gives CASSPPWGRGPSYEQYF. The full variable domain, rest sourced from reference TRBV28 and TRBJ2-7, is DVKVTQSSRYLVKRTGEKVFLECVQDMDHENMFWYRQDPGLGLRLIYFSYDVKMKEKGDIPEGYSVSREKKERFSLILESASTNQTSMYLCASSPPWGRGPSYEQYFGPGTRLTVT.

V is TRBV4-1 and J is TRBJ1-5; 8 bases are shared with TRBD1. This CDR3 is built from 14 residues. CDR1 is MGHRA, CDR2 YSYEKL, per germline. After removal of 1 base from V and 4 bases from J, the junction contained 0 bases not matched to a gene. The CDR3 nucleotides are TGCGCCAGCAGCCAAGGGGACAGGAATCAGCCCCAGCATTTT. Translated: CASSQGDRNQPQHF.

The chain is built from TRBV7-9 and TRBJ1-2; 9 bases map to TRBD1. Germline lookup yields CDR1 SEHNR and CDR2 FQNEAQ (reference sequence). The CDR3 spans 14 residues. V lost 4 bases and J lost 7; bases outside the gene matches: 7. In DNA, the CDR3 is TGTGCCAGCAGCTCCGGGACAGGGACGTTTGGCTACACCTTC. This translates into CASSSGTGTFGYTF.

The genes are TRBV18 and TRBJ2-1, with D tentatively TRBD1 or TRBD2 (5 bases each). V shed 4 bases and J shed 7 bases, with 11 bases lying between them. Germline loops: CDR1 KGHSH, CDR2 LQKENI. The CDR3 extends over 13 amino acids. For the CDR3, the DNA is TGTGCCAGCTCACACGGGACCATTAATGAGCAGTTCTTC. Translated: CASSHGTINEQFF.

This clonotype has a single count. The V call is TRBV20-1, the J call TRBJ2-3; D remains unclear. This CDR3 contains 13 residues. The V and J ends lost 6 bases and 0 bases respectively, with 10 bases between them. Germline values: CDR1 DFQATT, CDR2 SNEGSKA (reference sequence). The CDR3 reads CSASRGSTDTQYF. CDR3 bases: TGCAGTGCCTCCCGCGGTAGCACAGATACGCAGTATTTT.

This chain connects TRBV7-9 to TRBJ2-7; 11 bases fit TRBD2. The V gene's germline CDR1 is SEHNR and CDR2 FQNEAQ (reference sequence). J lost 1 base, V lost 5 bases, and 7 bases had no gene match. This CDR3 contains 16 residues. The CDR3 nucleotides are TGTGCCAGCAGCCACCCCCTAGCGGGGGGTTCCTACGAGCAGTACTTC. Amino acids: CASSHPLAGGSYEQYF.

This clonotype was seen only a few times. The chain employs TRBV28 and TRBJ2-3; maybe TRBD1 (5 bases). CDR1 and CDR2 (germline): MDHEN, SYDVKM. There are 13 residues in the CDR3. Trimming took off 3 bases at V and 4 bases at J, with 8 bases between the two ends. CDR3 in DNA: TGTGCCAGCAGTTTCGTGGGGCCAGATACGCAGTATTTT. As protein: CASSFVGPDTQYF. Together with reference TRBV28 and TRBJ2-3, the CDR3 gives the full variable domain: DVKVTQSSRYLVKRTGEKVFLECVQDMDHENMFWYRQDPGLGLRLIYFSYDVKMKEKGDIPEGYSVSREKKERFSLILESASTNQTSMYLCASSFVGPDTQYFGPGTRLTVL.

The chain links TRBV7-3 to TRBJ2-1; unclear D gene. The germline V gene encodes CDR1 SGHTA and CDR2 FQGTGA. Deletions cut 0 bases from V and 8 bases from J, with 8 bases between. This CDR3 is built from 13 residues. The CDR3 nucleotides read TGTGCCAGCAGCTTAACTGAACCCGATGAGCAGTTCTTC. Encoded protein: CASSLTEPDEQFF.

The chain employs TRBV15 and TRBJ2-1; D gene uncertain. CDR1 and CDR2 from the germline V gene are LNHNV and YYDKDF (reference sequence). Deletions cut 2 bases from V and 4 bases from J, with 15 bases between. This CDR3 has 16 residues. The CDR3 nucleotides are TGTGCCACCAGCAGACCCGGTTCGGACCCGTACAATGAGCAGTTCTTC. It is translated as CATSRPGSDPYNEQFF.

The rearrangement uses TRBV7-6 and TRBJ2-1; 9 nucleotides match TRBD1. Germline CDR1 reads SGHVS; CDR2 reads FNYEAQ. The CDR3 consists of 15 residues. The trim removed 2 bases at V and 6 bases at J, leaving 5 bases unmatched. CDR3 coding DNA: TGTGCCAGCAGCTTATTCCGGACAGGGGTCAATGAGCAGTTCTTC. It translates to CASSLFRTGVNEQFF.

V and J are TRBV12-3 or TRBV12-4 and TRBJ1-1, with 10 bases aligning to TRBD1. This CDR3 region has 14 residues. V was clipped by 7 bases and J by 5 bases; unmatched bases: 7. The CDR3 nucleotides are TGTGCCAGCACCCCGACAGGGGGCTTGACTGAAGCTTTCTTT. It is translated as CASTPTGGLTEAFF.

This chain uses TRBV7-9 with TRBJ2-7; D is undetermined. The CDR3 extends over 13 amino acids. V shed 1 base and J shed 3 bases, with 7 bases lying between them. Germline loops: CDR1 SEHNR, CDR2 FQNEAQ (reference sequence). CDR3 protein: CASSLDGVYEQYV. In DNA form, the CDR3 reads TGTGCCAGCAGCTTAGATGGGGTCTACGAGCAGTACGTC.

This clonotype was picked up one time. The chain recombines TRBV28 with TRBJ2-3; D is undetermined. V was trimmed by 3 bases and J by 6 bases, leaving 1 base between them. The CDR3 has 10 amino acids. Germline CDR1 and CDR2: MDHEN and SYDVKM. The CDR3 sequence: CASSFDTQYF. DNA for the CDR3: TGTGCCAGCAGTTTCGATACGCAGTATTTT.

The CDR3 region has the DNA TGCAGCGCTAAGACTAGCCACAATGAGCAGTTCTTC. As protein: CSAKTSHNEQFF. The chain employs TRBV29-1 and TRBJ2-1; the match to TRBD2 covers 7 bases. Germline loops: CDR1 SQVTM, CDR2 ANQGSEA. This CDR3 region has 12 residues. Trimming took 7 bases from V and 5 from J; bases not matched to a gene: 5.

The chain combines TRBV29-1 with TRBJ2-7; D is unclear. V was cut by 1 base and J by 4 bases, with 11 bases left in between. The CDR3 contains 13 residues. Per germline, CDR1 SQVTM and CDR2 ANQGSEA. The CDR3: CSVEGLGGYEQYF. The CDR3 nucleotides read TGCAGCGTTGAAGGCTTGGGTGGGTACGAGCAGTACTTC.

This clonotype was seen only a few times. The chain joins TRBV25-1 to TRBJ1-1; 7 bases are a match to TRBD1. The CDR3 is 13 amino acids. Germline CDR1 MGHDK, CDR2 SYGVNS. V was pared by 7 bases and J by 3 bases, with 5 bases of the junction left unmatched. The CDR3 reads CASTRQGYTEAFF. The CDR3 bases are TGTGCCAGCACTCGACAGGGTTACACTGAAGCTTTCTTT.

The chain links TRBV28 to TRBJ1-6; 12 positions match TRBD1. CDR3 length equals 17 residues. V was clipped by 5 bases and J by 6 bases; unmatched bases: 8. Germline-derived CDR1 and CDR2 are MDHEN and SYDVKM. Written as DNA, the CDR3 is TGTGCCAGCAGTCGCGGGACAGGGGGCGCGAGTAATTCACCCCTCCACTTT. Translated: CASSRGTGGASNSPLHF.

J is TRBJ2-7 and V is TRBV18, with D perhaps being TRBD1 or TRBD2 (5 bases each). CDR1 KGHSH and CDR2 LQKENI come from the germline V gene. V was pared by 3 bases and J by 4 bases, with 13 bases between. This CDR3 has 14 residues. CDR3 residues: CASSPGLGGYEQYF. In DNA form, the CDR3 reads TGTGCCAGCTCACCGGGGCTAGGAGGATACGAGCAGTACTTC.

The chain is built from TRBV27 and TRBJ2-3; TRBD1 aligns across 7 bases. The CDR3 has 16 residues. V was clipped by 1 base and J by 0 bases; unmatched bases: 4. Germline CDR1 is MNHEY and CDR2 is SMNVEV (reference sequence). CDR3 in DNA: TGTGCCAGCAGTTTATTCGACAGGGCGAGCACAGATACGCAGTATTTT. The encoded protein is CASSLFDRASTDTQYF.

CDR3 protein: CASSPNGETQYF. In DNA, the CDR3 is TGTGCCAGCTCCCCGAACGGCGAGACCCAGTACTTC. This chain connects TRBV18 to TRBJ2-5, with no clear D. Germline V gene data show CDR1 as KGHSH and CDR2 as LQKENI. The CDR3 is made up of 12 amino acids. The V and J ends lost 6 bases and 5 bases respectively, with 10 bases between them.